This T cell receptor beta chain was identified during a study of T cell responses to AZD1222 COVID-19 vaccine. Study-wide findings and caveats: CD4 TCRs covered the whole spike, strongest at regions 160-218 and 743-854. The study sampled repertoires only after the peak T cell response. Just 5 to 7 people given AZD1222 tested seropositive at baseline. Nearly half of spike-specific TCRs reportedly go after variant regions that carry no mutations.

TCRdb's copy holds only in-frame clones and misses some; the assay was immunoSEQ multiplex PCR. The table shows more than 75,000 clones, with 85% to 95% occurring only once. With regard to this clone: Its target is not known.

The CDR3 contains 13 residues. Germline CDR1 and CDR2: LGHDT and YNNKEL (reference sequence). Trimming took 4 bases from V and 1 from J, leaving 7 bases between them. The receptor was derived from an adult who received the AZD1222 COVID-19 vaccine. The genes are TRBV3-1 (or the pseudogene TRBV3-2) and TRBJ1-2; D unresolved. The sequences come from peripheral blood, collected 28 days after the second AZD1222 dose. The CDR3 DNA follows: TGTGCCAGCAGCCCCGCCGTTAACTATGGCTACACCTTC. Translation gives CASSPAVNYGYTF.